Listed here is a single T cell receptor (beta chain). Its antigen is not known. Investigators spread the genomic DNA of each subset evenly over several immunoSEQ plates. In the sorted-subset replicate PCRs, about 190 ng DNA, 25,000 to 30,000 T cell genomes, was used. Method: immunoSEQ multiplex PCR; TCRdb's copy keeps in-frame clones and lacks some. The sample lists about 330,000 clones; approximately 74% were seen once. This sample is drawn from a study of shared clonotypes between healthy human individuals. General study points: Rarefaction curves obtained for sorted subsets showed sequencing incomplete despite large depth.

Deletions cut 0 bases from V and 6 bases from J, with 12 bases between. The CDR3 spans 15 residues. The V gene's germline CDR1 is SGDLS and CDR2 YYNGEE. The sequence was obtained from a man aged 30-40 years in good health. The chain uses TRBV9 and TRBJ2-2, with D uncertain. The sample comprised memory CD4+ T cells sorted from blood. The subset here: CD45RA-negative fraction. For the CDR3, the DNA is TGTGCCAGCAGCGTAGTCGTAGGAGCCCCCGGGGAGCTGTTTTTT. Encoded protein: CASSVVVGAPGELFF.